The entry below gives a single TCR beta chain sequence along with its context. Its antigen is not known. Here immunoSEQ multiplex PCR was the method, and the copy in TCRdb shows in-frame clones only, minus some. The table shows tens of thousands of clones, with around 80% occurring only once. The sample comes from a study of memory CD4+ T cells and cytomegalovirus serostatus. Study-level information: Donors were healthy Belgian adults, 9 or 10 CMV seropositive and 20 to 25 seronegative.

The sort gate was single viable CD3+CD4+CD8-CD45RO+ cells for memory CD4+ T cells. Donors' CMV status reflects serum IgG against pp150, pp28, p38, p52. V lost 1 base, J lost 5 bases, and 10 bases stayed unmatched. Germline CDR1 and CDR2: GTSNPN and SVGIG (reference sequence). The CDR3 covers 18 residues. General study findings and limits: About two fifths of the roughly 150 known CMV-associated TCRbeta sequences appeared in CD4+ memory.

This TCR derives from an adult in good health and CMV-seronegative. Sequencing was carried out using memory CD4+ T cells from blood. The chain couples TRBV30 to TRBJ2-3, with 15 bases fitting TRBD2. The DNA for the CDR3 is TGTGCCTGGAGTGGGGGACTAGCGGGAGGCTCTTCGGGAGATACGCAGTATTTT. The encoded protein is CAWSGGLAGGSSGDTQYF.